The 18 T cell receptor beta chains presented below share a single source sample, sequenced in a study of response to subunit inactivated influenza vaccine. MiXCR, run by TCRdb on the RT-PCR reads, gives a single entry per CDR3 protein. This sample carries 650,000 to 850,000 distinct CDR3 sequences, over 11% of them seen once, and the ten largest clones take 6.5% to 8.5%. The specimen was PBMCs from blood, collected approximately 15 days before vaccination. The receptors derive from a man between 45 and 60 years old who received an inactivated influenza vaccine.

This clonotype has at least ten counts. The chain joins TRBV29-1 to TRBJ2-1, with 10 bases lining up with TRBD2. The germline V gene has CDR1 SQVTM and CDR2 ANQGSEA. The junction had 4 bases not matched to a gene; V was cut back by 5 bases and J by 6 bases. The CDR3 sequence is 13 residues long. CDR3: CSVKREGRNEQFF. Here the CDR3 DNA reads TGCAGCGTTAAGCGGGAGGGCCGCAATGAGCAGTTCTTC.

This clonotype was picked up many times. As DNA, the CDR3 is TGTGCCAGCAGCTCTACCGGGACAGTCACAGATACGCAGTATTTT. It yields the protein CASSSTGTVTDTQYF. The chain has TRBV4-2 and TRBJ2-3; 7 nucleotides align to TRBD1. The germline V gene encodes CDR1 LGHNA and CDR2 YNFKEQ. The length of the CDR3 is 15 residues. V shed 5 bases and J 2 bases; nucleotides not matched to a gene: 7.

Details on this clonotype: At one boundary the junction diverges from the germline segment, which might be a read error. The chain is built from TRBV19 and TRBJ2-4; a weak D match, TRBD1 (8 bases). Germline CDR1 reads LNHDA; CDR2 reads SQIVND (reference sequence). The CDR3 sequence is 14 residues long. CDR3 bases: TGTGCCAGCAGTAAACAGGGGGGGGGAAACATTCAGTACTTC. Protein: CASSKQGGGNIQYF.

DNA of the CDR3: TGTGCCAGCAGCCAATCGGGACAGGGACCCTACGAGCAGTACTTC. Translated: CASSQSGQGPYEQYF. This chain uses TRBV16 with TRBJ2-7, with 9 bases lining up with TRBD1. The ends lost 0 bases at V and 2 bases at J; junction bases unmatched: 2. The CDR3 is made up of 15 amino acids. CDR1 is KGHSY, CDR2 FQNENV, per germline.

CDR3 in DNA: TGCAGTGCTGGGGGACAGGGAGTCCAGACCCAGTACTTC. Translated, it gives CSAGGQGVQTQYF. V and J are TRBV20-1 and TRBJ2-5; TRBD1 matches 9 bases. Per germline, CDR1 DFQATT and CDR2 SNEGSKA (reference sequence). The V and J ends lost 5 bases and 6 bases, in that order; junction bases with no gene match: 7. The CDR3 covers 13 residues.

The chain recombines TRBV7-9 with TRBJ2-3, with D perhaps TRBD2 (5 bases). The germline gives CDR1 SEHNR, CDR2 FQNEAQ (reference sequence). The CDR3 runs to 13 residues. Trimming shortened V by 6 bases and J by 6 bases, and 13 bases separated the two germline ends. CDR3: CASSPFRGDTQYF. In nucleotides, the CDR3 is TGTGCCAGCAGTCCATTTAGAGGGGATACGCAGTATTTT.

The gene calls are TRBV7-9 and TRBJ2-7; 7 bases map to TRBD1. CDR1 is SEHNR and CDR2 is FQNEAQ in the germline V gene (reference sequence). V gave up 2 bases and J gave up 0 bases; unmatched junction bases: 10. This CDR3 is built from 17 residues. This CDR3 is CASSLLRWGQSSYEQYF. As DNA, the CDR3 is TGTGCCAGCAGCTTACTCAGGTGGGGACAGAGCTCCTACGAGCAGTACTTC.

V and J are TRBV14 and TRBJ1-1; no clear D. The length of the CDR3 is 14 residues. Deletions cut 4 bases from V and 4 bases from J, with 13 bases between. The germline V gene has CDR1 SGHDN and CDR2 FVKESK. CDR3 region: CASSREARGTEAFF. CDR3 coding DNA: TGTGCCAGCAGCCGGGAAGCCCGGGGCACTGAAGCTTTCTTT.

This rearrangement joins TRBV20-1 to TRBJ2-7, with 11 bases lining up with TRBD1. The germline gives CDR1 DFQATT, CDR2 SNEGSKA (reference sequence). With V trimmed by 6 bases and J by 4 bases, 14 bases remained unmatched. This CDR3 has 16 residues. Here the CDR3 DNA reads TGCAGTGCCAATGCTATCGGACAGGGGGCTGATTACGAGCAGTACTTC. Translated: CSANAIGQGADYEQYF.

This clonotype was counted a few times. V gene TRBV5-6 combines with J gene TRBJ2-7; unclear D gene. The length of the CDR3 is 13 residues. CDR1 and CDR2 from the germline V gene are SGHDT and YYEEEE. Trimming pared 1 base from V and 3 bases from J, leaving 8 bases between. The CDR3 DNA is TGTGCCAGCAGCTTGACAGAAGACTACGAGCAGTACTTC. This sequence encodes CASSLTEDYEQYF.

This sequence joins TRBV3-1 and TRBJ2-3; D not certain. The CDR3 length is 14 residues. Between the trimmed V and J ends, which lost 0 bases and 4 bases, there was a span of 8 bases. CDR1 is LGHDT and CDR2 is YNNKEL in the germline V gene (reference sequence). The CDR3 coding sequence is TGTGCCAGCAGCCAAGATCCGGGCCCAGATACGCAGTATTTT. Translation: CASSQDPGPDTQYF.

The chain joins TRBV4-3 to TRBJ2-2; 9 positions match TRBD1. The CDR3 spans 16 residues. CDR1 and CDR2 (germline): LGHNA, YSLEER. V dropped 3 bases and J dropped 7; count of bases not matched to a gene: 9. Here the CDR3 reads CASSQGYRGRGGELFF. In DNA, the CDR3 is TGCGCCAGCAGCCAGGGCTACAGGGGGCGAGGCGGGGAGCTGTTTTTT.

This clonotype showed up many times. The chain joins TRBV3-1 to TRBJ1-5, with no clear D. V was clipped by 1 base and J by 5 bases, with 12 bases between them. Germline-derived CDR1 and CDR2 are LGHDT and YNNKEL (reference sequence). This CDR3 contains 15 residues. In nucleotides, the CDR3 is TGTGCCAGCAGCCAAGGACCGGGCGCTGATCAGCCCCAGCATTTT. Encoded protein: CASSQGPGADQPQHF. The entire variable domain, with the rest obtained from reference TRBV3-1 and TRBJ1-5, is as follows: DTAVSQTPKYLVTQMGNDKSIKCEQNLGHDTMYWYKQDSKKFLKIMFSYNNKELIINETVPNRFSPKSPDKAHLNLHINSLELGDSAVYFCASSQGPGADQPQHFGDGTRLSIL.

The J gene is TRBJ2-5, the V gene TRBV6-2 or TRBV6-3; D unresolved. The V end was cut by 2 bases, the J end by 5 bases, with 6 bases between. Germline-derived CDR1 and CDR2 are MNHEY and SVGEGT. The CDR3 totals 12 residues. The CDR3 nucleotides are TGTGCCAGCAGTTACGGGATCGAGACCCAGTACTTC. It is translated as CASSYGIETQYF.

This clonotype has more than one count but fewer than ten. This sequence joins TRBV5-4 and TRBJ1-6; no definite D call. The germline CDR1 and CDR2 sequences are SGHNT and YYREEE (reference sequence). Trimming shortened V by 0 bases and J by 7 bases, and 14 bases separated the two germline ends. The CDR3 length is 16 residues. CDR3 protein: CASSLAYGMKNSPLHF. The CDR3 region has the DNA TGTGCCAGCAGCTTGGCTTATGGGATGAAAAATTCACCCCTCCACTTT.

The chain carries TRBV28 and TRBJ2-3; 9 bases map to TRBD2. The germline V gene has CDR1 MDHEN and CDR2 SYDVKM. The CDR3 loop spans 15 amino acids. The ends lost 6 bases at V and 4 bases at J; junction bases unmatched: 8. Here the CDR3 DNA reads TGTGCCAGCAGCCCCGGGGGCGGGGGGGCAGATACGCAGTATTTT. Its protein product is CASSPGGGGADTQYF.

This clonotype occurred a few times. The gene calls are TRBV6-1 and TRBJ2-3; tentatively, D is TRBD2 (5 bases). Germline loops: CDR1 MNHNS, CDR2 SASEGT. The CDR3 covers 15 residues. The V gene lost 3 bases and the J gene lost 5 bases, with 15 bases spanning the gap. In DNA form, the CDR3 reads TGTGCCAGCAGTGATGGTGGCGGGTCGAGAGATACGCAGTATTTT. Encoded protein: CASSDGGGSRDTQYF.

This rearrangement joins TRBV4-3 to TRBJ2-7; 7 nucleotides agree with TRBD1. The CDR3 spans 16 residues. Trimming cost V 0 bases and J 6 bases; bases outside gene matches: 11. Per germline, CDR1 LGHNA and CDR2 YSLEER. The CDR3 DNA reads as TGCGCCAGCAGCCAAGAGCACGGGACAGCCTTATCCGAGCAGTACTTC. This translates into CASSQEHGTALSEQYF.